This TCR beta chain was sequenced during a study of T cells after yellow fever vaccination. V lost 4 bases and J lost 4; bases outside the gene matches: 2. This CDR3 has 13 residues. Looked up from germline, CDR1 is MNHNS and CDR2 is SASEGT. This clonotype occurred a few times. Each CDR3 protein is one row after TCRdb ran MiXCR on the 5' RACE reads. The sample has approximately 510,000 distinct CDR3 sequences, 21% seen once. This specimen was PBMCs, taken roughly 23 days after the first yellow fever vaccination. This receptor was identified in a man between 18 and 29 years old who received the YFV17D yellow fever vaccine. The chain joins TRBV6-1 to TRBJ2-3; 7 nucleotides agree with TRBD1. CDR3 amino acids: CASSGQGADTQYF. The CDR3 nucleotides are TGTGCCAGCAGTGGACAGGGTGCAGATACGCAGTATTTT.